This T cell receptor (beta chain) was captured by sequencing in a study of CD8+ T cells in alopecia areata. Reverse transcription of extracted RNA yielded cDNA, which provided the sequencing template. TCRdb's table, derived via immunoSEQ multiplex PCR, lists solely in-frame clones and lacks some. The top ten hold approximately 2% of the sample, which has approximately 280,000 clones, 55% to 70% seen once. Described treatment: oral pan-JAK inhibitor, 5-10 mg twice daily. Germline V gene data show CDR1 as MNHEY and CDR2 as SMNVEV (reference sequence). The CDR3 contains 12 residues. V lost 4 bases to trimming and J lost 7 bases, with 10 bases between them.

Material: CD4+ T cells sorted from blood, obtained at week 24, from a patient treated with tofacitinib. The origin of this receptor is a human donor with alopecia areata. The chain recombines TRBV27 with TRBJ2-5; D is undetermined. The CDR3 DNA is TGTGCCAGCAGTTCACATCCAGGGACCCAGTACTTC. Protein product: CASSSHPGTQYF.